The 24 T cell receptor beta chains listed next were all sequenced from one sample in a study of graft-versus-host responses after intestinal transplantation. With around 200,000 irradiated, violet-dye-labeled stimulator cells, around 200,000 CFSE-labeled responder cells were plated. Clones were sequenced by immunoSEQ multiplex PCR, and TCRdb holds only the in-frame ones, with some missing. The sample records about 10,000 clones, roughly a third being singletons. The specimen was alloreactive CD8+ T cells from a mixed lymphocyte reaction culture, collected before intestinal transplant. The subset: CFSE-low proliferating T cells sorted from roughly six-day pre-transplant mixed lymphocyte reaction (GvH or HvG direction). These receptors came from a human patient who received an intestinal transplant.

This clone is medium-sized within its sample. The rearrangement uses TRBV5-1 and TRBJ2-2, with 11 bases fitting TRBD2. Germline assignment: CDR1 SGHRS and CDR2 YFSETQ. The CDR3 is 16 residues long. V shed 1 base and J 6 bases; nucleotides not matched to a gene: 5. For the CDR3, the DNA is TGCGCCAGCAGCTTGAGTAGCGGGGGGGCCCCCGGGGAGCTGTTTTTT. Amino acid sequence: CASSLSSGGAPGELFF.

This clone was counted only a few times. CDR3 nucleotide sequence: TGTGCCAGCAGTACTTACCTCCCGGGACTAGCGGAGCAAGAGACCCAGTACTTC. This translates into CASSTYLPGLAEQETQYF. This rearrangement joins TRBV28 to TRBJ2-5; 11 bases match TRBD2. Germline assignment: CDR1 MDHEN and CDR2 SYDVKM. The CDR3 extends over 18 amino acids. V lost 5 bases to trimming and J lost 2 bases; unmatched junction nucleotides: 13.

The chain is built from TRBV6-5 and TRBJ2-7, with D perhaps matching TRBD1 (5 bases). Per germline, CDR1 MNHEY and CDR2 SVGAGI. Trimming took 2 bases from V and 0 from J, leaving 8 bases between them. This CDR3 region has 14 residues. The CDR3 nucleotides read TGTGCCAGCAGTTACCAGGGTCACTCCTACGAGCAGTACTTC. Translation gives CASSYQGHSYEQYF.

This chain links TRBV20-1 with TRBJ1-2; no definite D call. CDR3 length equals 10 residues. V was shortened by 5 bases and J by 5 bases, with 6 bases between the two germline ends. CDR1 is DFQATT and CDR2 is SNEGSKA in the germline V gene (reference sequence). CDR3 sequence (DNA): TGCAGTGCTGGTAGATATGGCTACACCTTC. As protein: CSAGRYGYTF.

This clone turned up a few times. This chain links TRBV5-4 with TRBJ1-1; D not certain. Germline V gives CDR1 SGHNT, CDR2 YYREEE (reference sequence). Trimming pared 4 bases from V and 6 bases from J, leaving 25 bases between. The CDR3 contains 17 residues. The DNA for the CDR3 is TGTGCCAGCAGCCCGTGGCTTGCCTTAATCCCTAGTGCTGAAGCTTTCTTT. Its protein is CASSPWLALIPSAEAFF.

The chain recombines TRBV6-1 with TRBJ1-1; the D is unclear. The ends were cut back, 7 bases at V and 7 bases at J, with 16 bases in the middle. The CDR3 is 13 amino acids. Germline V gene sequence: CDR1 MNHNS, CDR2 SASEGT. In nucleotides, the CDR3 is TGTGCCAGCAACCCCGGAGCGGGGATTGAAGCTTTCTTT. Its translation is CASNPGAGIEAFF.

By sample share, this clone is medium-sized. V usage is TRBV28 and J usage is TRBJ2-7; 8 positions match TRBD1. The CDR3 covers 13 residues. Looked up from germline, CDR1 is MDHEN and CDR2 is SYDVKM. V lost 5 bases to trimming and J lost 5 bases; unmatched junction nucleotides: 5. CDR3 loop: CASSTDRGDEQYF. Written as DNA, the CDR3 is TGTGCCAGCAGTACCGACAGGGGCGACGAGCAGTACTTC.

This clone was counted once. The genes are TRBV23-1 and TRBJ2-7; D is possibly TRBD1 (5 bases). TRBV23-1 is designated an ORF whose function remains uncertain. The CDR3 totals 15 residues. Trimming removed 0 bases from V and 2 bases from J, with 11 bases in between. CDR3 residues: CASSQSGLGAYEQYV. For the CDR3, the DNA is TGCGCCAGCAGTCAATCGGGTCTAGGGGCCTACGAGCAGTACGTC.

This clone was detected only a few times. The rearrangement links TRBV4-1 to TRBJ2-1; perhaps TRBD2 as D (6 bases). Germline lookup yields CDR1 MGHRA and CDR2 YSYEKL. The CDR3 is made up of 15 amino acids. V lost 4 bases, J lost 8 bases, and 18 bases lay in between. CDR3 bases: TGCGCCAGCAGCCTTTTTCCGGGGGAAGTGGATGAGCAGTTCTTC. Encoded protein: CASSLFPGEVDEQFF.

J is TRBJ2-7 and V is TRBV10-3; weak D call: TRBD2 (6 bases). This CDR3 has 11 amino acids. The germline V gene has CDR1 ENHRY and CDR2 SYGVKD. Trimming pared 6 bases from V and 3 bases from J, leaving 6 bases between. The CDR3 DNA reads TGTGCCATCAGCGGGGGCTACGAGCAGTACTTC. Protein: CAISGGYEQYF.

This chain joins TRBV15 and TRBJ2-2, with a weak D call TRBD2 (5 bases). Trimming pared 5 bases from V and 7 bases from J, leaving 14 bases between. The CDR3 loop spans 14 amino acids. Germline V gives CDR1 LNHNV, CDR2 YYDKDF (reference sequence). The CDR3 sequence is CATSPRWAGGELFF. CDR3 in DNA: TGTGCCACCAGCCCCCGATGGGCGGGCGGGGAGCTGTTTTTT.

This clone qualifies as medium-sized (0.01 to 0.1%). The chain is built from TRBV5-4 and TRBJ2-2; a possible D gene is TRBD2 (6 bases). Trimming removed 4 bases from V and 3 bases from J, with 13 bases in between. The CDR3 is 15 amino acids. CDR1 and CDR2 from the germline V gene are SGHNT and YYREEE (reference sequence). The CDR3 coding sequence is TGTGCCAGCAGCAGCCACGGGACTTACACCGGGGAGCTGTTTTTT. Protein: CASSSHGTYTGELFF.

This sequence joins TRBV12-1 and TRBJ1-1; TRBD1 is the table's D call, not checked against the DNA. TRBV12-1 constitutes a pseudogene. This CDR3 is 16 amino acids long. This chain's CDR3 is CASSLGRVSMNTEAFF. CDR3 DNA sequence: TGTGCCAGCAGCCTCGGCAGGGTTAGTATGAACACTGAAGCTTTCTTT.

This clone was found once. The chain employs TRBV6-1 and TRBJ1-2; D unclear. CDR3 length equals 13 residues. CDR1 and CDR2 from the germline V gene are MNHNS and SASEGT. V lost 4 bases and J 2 bases, leaving 8 bases between the germline ends. CDR3 sequence: CASSGAENYGYTF. The CDR3 DNA reads TGTGCCAGCAGTGGAGCAGAGAACTATGGCTACACCTTC.

The V call is TRBV4-2, the J call TRBJ1-1, with TRBD1 identical over 8 bases. This CDR3 contains 16 residues. CDR1 and CDR2 from the germline V gene are LGHNA and YNFKEQ. Trimming cost V 1 base and J 5 bases; bases outside gene matches: 9. CDR3 coding DNA: TGTGCCAGCAGCCAAGCAAGGGGGGACAGGCCAACTGAAGCTTTCTTT. It codes for CASSQARGDRPTEAFF.

The chain links TRBV4-2 to TRBJ2-2; 12 positions agree with TRBD2. This CDR3 region has 21 residues. Germline V gene data show CDR1 as LGHNA and CDR2 as YNFKEQ. V lost 4 bases and J lost 2; bases outside the gene matches: 17. CDR3 in amino acids: CASSRNRGLAGGSPNTGELFF. In DNA form, the CDR3 reads TGTGCCAGCAGCCGTAACAGGGGTCTAGCGGGAGGGTCCCCCAACACCGGGGAGCTGTTTTTT.

V gene TRBV2 combines with J gene TRBJ2-5; D is undetermined. Germline loops: CDR1 SNHLY, CDR2 FYNNEI. The V and J ends lost 6 bases and 5 bases respectively, with 16 bases between them. The CDR3 extends over 14 amino acids. Here the CDR3 DNA reads TGTGCCAGCAGCGTTACTGAAGCAGCGGAGACCCAGTACTTC. Residues: CASSVTEAAETQYF. The variable domain in full, completed from reference TRBV2 and TRBJ2-5, reads EPEVTQTPSHQVTQMGQEVILRCVPISNHLYFYWYRQILGQKVEFLVSFYNNEISEKSEIFDDQFSVERPDGSNFTLKIRSTKLEDSAMYFCASSVTEAAETQYFGPGTRLLVL.

There are a few counts of this clone. The V and J genes are TRBV9 and TRBJ2-1; 10 positions agree with TRBD2. Trimming took 0 bases from V and 5 from J; bases not matched to a gene: 14. CDR1 SGDLS and CDR2 YYNGEE come from the germline V gene. The CDR3 runs 19 residues. For the CDR3, the DNA is TGTGCCAGCAGCGTAGCTACGGGGCGGCTAGCGGGGGCGGACAATGAGCAGTTCTTC. Protein sequence: CASSVATGRLAGADNEQFF.

The chain links TRBV25-1 to TRBJ2-3; perhaps TRBD2 as D (6 bases). Trimming left V 6 bases short and J 0 bases short, with 10 bases between. CDR3 length: 14 residues. Germline V gene lookup returns CDR1 MGHDK and CDR2 SYGVNS. As DNA, the CDR3 is TGTGCCAGCAGCGCGGGACGGAGCACAGATACGCAGTATTTT. Translated, it gives CASSAGRSTDTQYF.

The count of this clone is one. The rearrangement joins TRBV28 to TRBJ2-1, with 13 bases identical to TRBD2. J was trimmed by 8 bases and V by 7 bases; bases with no gene match: 2. The CDR3 is 13 amino acids. Germline CDR1 reads MDHEN; CDR2 reads SYDVKM. The CDR3 DNA is TGTGCCAGCAAACTAGCGGGGGGGGATGAGCAGTTCTTC. This translates into CASKLAGGDEQFF.

This chain links TRBV29-1 with TRBJ2-6; TRBD1 matches at 7 bases. The trim removed 7 bases at V and 3 bases at J, leaving 9 bases unmatched. Per the germline V gene, CDR1 is SQVTM and CDR2 is ANQGSEA. There are 15 residues in the CDR3. As DNA, the CDR3 is TGCAGCGCTGCCGGGACAGATTATGGGGCCAACGTCCTGACTTTC. Translation gives CSAAGTDYGANVLTF. The variable domain in full, with the rest retrieved from reference TRBV29-1 and TRBJ2-6, is SAVISQKPSRDICQRGTSLTIQCQVDSQVTMMFWYRQQPGQSLTLIATANQGSEATYESGFVIDKFPISRPNLTFSTLTVSNMSPEDSSIYLCSAAGTDYGANVLTFGAGSRLTVL.

The chain has TRBV18 and TRBJ2-1; no firm D call. V dropped 3 bases and J dropped 2 bases, with 8 bases sitting between them. The CDR3 is 14 residues long. Per germline, CDR1 KGHSH and CDR2 LQKENI. The CDR3 spells CASSPHLAYNEQFF. CDR3 DNA sequence: TGTGCCAGCTCACCCCATCTAGCCTACAATGAGCAGTTCTTC.

This sequence joins TRBV27 and TRBJ2-1; 8 bases are a match to TRBD2. CDR3 length equals 15 residues. CDR1 MNHEY and CDR2 SMNVEV come from the germline V gene (reference sequence). With 4 bases clipped from V and 6 bases from J, the junction kept 8 bases outside the gene matches. CDR3 DNA: TGTGCCAGCAGTTGGGGACTAGGGCCCTCCAATGAGCAGTTCTTC. Translated: CASSWGLGPSNEQFF.

The CDR3 bases are TGTGCCTGGGCGGTCGGGGGCACTGAAGCTTTCTTT. It translates to CAWAVGGTEAFF. The chain joins TRBV30 to TRBJ1-1; D possibly corresponds to TRBD1 (5 bases). The CDR3 covers 12 residues. CDR1 and CDR2 from the germline V gene are GTSNPN and SVGIG (reference sequence). Trimming pared 5 bases from V and 4 bases from J, leaving 11 bases between.